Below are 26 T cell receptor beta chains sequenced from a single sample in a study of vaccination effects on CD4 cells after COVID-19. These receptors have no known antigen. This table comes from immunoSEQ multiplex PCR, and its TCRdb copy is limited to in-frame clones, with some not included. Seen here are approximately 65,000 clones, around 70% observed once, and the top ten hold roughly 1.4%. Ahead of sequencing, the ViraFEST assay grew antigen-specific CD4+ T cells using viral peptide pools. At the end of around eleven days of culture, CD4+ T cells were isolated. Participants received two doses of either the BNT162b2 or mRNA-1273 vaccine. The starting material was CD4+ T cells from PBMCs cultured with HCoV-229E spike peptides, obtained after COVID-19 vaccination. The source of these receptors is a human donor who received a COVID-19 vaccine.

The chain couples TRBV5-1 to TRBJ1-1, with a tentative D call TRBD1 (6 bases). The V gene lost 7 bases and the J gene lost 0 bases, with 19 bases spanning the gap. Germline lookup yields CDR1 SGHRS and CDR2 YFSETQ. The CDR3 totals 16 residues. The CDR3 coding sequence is TGCGCCAGCTCGGGGGCCGAATTGAGTATGAACACTGAAGCTTTCTTT. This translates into CASSGAELSMNTEAFF.

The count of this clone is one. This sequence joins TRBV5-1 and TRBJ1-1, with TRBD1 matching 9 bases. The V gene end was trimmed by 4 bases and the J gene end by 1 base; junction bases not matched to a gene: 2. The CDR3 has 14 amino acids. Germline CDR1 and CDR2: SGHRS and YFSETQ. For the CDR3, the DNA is TGCGCCAGCAGCGGGGGACAGGGGAACACTGAAGCTTTCTTT. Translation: CASSGGQGNTEAFF.

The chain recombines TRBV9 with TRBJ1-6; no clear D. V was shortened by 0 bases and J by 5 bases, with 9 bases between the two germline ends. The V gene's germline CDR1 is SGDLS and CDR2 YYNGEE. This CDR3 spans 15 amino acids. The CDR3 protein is CASSVEGRNNSPLHF. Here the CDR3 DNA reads TGTGCCAGCAGCGTAGAGGGTCGGAATAATTCACCCCTCCACTTT.

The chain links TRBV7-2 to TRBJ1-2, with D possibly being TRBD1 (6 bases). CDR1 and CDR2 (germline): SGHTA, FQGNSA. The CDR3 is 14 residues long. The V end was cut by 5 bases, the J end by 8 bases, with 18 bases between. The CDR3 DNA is TGTGCCAGCAGCCTGAATCAGGGGCTGGTAGGCTACACCTTC. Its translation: CASSLNQGLVGYTF.

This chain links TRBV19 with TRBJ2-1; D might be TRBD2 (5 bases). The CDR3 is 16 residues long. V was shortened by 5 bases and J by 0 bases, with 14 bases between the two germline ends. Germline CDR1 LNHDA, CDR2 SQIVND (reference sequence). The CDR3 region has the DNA TGTGCCAGTAGTGACCATACAACTAGCTCCTACAATGAGCAGTTCTTC. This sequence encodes CASSDHTTSSYNEQFF.

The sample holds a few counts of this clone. The CDR3 reads CASSGNRGTQPQHF. The CDR3 coding sequence is TGTGCCAGCAGTGGAAATCGGGGGACTCAGCCCCAGCATTTT. The chain recombines TRBV28 with TRBJ1-5; D may be TRBD1 (5 bases). Germline CDR1 MDHEN, CDR2 SYDVKM. The V end was cut by 5 bases, the J end by 6 bases, with 14 bases between. The length of the CDR3 is 14 residues.

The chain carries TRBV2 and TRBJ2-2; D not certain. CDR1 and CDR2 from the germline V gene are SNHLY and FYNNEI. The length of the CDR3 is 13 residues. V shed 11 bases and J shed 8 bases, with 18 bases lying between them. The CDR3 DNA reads TGTGCCCGAAGTGGCTTCTCGGCAGGGGAGCTGTTTTTT. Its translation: CARSGFSAGELFF.

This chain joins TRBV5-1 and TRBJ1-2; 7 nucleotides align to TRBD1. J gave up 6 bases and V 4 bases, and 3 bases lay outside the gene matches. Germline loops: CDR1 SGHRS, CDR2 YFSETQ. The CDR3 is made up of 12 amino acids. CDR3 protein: CASSLGQDGYTF. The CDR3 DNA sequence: TGCGCCAGCAGCCTCGGACAGGATGGCTACACCTTC.

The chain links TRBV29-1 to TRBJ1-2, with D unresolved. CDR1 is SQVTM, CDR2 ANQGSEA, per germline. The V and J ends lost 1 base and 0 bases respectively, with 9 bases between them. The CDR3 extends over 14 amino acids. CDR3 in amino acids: CSVEVRAANYGYTF. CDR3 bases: TGCAGCGTTGAAGTCCGGGCGGCTAACTATGGCTACACCTTC.

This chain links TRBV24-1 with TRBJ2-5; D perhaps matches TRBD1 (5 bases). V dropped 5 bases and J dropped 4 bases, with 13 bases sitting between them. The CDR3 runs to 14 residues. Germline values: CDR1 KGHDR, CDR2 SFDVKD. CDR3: CATSATQGPETQYF. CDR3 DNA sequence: TGTGCCACCAGTGCAACCCAGGGTCCAGAGACCCAGTACTTC.

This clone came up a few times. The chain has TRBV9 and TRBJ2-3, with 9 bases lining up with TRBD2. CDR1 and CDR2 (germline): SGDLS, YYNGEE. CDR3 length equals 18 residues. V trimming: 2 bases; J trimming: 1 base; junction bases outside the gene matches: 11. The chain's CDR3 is CASSVGLAGTAGTDTQYF. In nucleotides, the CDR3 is TGTGCCAGCAGCGTTGGGCTAGCGGGGACGGCGGGCACAGATACGCAGTATTTT.

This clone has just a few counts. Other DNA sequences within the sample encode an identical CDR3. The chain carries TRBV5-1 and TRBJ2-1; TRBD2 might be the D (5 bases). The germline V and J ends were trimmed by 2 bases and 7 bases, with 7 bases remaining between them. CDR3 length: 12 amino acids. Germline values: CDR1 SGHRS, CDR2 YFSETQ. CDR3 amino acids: CASSFRGNEQFF. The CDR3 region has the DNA TGCGCCAGCAGCTTTCGGGGAAATGAGCAGTTCTTC.

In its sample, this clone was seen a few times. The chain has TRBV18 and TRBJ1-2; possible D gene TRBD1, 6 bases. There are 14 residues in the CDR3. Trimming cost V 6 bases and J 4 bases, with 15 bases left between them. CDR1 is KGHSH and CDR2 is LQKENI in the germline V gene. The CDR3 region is CASSPEGRGYGYTF. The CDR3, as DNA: TGTGCCAGCTCCCCCGAGGGCAGGGGCTATGGCTACACCTTC. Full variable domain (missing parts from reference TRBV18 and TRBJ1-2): NAGVMQNPRHLVRRRGQEARLRCSPMKGHSHVYWYRQLPEEGLKFMVYLQKENIIDESGMPKERFSAEFPKEGPSILRIQQVVRGDSAAYFCASSPEGRGYGYTFGSGTRLTVV.

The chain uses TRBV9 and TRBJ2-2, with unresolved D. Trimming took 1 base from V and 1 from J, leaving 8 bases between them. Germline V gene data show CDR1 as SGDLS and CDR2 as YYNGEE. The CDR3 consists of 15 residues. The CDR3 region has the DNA TGTGCCAGCAGCGTATTTCCAGGGAACACCGGGGAGCTGTTTTTT. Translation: CASSVFPGNTGELFF.

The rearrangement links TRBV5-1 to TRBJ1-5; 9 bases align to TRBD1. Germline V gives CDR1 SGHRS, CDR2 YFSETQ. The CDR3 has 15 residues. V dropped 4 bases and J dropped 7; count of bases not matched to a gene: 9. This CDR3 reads CASSLWTGDGQPQHF. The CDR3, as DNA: TGCGCCAGCAGCCTATGGACAGGGGATGGGCAGCCCCAGCATTTT.

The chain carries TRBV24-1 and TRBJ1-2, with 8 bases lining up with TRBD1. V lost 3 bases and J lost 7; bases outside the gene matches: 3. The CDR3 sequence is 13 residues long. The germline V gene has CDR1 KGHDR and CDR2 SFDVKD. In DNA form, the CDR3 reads TGTGCCACCAGTGATGGCAGGGGGCTTGGCTACACCTTC. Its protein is CATSDGRGLGYTF.

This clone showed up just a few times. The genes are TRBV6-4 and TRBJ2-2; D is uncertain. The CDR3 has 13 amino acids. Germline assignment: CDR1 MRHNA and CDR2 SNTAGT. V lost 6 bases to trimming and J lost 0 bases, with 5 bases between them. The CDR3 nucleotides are TGTGCCAGCAGGCCAACGAACACCGGGGAGCTGTTTTTT. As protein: CASRPTNTGELFF.

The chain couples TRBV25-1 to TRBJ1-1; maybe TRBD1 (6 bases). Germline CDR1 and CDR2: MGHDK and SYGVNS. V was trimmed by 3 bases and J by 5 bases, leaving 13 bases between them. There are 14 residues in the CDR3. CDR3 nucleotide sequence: TGTGCCAGCAGTGAGCCAGGGGTTTATACTGAAGCTTTCTTT. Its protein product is CASSEPGVYTEAFF.

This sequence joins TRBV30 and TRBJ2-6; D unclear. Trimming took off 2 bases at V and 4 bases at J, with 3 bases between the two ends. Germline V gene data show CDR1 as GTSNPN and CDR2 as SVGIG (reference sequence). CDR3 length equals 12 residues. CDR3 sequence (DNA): TGTGCCTGGAGTTTCGGGGCCAACGTCCTGACTTTC. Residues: CAWSFGANVLTF.

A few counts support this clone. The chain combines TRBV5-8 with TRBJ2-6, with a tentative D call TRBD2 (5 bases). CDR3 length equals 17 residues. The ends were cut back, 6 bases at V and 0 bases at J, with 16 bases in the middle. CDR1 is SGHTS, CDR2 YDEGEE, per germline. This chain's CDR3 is CASTQLVGNSGANVLTF. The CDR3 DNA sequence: TGTGCCAGCACCCAACTAGTCGGTAACTCTGGGGCCAACGTCCTGACTTTC.

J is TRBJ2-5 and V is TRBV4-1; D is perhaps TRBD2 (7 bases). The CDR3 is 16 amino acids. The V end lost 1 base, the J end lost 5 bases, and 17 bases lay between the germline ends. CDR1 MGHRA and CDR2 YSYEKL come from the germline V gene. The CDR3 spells CASSQVVGGRWETQYF. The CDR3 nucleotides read TGCGCCAGCAGCCAAGTGGTCGGGGGGCGGTGGGAGACCCAGTACTTC.

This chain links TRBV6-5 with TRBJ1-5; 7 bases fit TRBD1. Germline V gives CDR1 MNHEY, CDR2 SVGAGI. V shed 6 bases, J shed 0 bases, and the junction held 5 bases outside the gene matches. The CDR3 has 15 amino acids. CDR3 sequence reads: CASSQGQPSNQPQHF. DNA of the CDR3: TGTGCCAGCAGCCAGGGACAGCCTAGCAATCAGCCCCAGCATTTT.

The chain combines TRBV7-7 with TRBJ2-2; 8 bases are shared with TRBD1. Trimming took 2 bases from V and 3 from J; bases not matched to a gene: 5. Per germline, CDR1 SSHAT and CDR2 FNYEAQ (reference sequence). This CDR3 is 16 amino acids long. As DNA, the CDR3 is TGTGCCAGCAGCTTAAGCGCAGGGGGCTACACCGGGGAGCTGTTTTTT. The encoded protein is CASSLSAGGYTGELFF.

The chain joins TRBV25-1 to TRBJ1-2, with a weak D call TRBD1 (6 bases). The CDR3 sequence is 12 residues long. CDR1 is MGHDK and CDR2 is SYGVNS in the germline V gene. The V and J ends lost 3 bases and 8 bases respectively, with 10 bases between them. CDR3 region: CASSENREGYTF. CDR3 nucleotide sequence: TGTGCCAGCAGTGAGAACAGGGAGGGCTACACCTTC.

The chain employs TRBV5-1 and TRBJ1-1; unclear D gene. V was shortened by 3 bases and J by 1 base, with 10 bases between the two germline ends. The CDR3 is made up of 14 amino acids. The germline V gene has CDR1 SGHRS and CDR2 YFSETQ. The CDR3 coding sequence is TGCGCCAGCAGCTCAGGACGGGAGAACACTGAAGCTTTCTTT. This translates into CASSSGRENTEAFF. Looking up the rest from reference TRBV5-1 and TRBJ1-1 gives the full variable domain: KAGVTQTPRYLIKTRGQQVTLSCSPISGHRSVSWYQQTPGQGLQFLFEYFSETQRNKGNFPGRFSGRQFSNSRSEMNVSTLELGDSALYLCASSSGRENTEAFFGQGTRLTVV.

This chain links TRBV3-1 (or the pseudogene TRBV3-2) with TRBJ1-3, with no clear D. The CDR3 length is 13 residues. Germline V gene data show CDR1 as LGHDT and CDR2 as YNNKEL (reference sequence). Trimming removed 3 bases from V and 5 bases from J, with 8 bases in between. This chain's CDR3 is CASSHVSRNTIYF. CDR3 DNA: TGTGCCAGCAGCCATGTATCAAGAAACACCATATATTTT.